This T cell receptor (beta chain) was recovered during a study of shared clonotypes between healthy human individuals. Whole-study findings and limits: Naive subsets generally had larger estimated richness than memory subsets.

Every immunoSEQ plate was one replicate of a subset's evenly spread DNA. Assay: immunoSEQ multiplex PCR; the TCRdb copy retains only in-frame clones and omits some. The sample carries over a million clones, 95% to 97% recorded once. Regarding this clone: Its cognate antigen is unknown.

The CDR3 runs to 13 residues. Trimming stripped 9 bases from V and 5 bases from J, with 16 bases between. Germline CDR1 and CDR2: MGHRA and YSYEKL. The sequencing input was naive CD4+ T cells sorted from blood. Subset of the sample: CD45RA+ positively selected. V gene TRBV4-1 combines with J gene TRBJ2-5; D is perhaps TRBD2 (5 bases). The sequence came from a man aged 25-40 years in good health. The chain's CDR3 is CARIRRPWETQYF. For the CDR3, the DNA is TGCGCCAGAATCCGGAGGCCCTGGGAGACCCAGTACTTC.